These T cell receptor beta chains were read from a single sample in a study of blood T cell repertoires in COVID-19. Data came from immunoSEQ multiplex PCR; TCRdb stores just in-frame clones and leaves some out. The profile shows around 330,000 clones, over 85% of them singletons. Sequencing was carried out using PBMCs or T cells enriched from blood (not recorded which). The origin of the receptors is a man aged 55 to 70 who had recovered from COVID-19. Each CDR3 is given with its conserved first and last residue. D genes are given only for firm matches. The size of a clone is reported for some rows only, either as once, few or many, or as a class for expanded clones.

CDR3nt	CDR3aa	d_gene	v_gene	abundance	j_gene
TGTGCCAGCAGTAGCGGGGGTTCCTCCTACGAGCAGTACTTC	CASSSGGSSYEQYF	TRBD2	TRBV6-5	NA	TRBJ2-7
TGCAGCGTAGGGGACACGTACAATGAGCAGTTCTTC	CSVGDTYNEQFF	NA	TRBV29-1	NA	TRBJ2-1
TGTGCCAGCAGCTTAGCTGGACAGGGGAAATCCTACGAGCAGTACTTC	CASSLAGQGKSYEQYF	TRBD1	TRBV7-6	NA	TRBJ2-7
TGCAGCGTTGAAGGGGGACAGGGGGCGCACACAGATACGCAGTATTTT	CSVEGGQGAHTDTQYF	TRBD1	TRBV29-1	NA	TRBJ2-3
TGTGCCAGCAGCCTGGGGACAGGGGTTACTGAAGCTTTCTTT	CASSLGTGVTEAFF	TRBD1	TRBV7-9	NA	TRBJ1-1
TGTGCCAGCAGCTTAGACGGGTATAGCAATCAGCCCCAGCATTTT	CASSLDGYSNQPQHF	NA	TRBV11-2	NA	TRBJ1-5
TGTGCCTGGAGTGGAGTTGTCTCTTCAAACTATGGCTACACCTTC	CAWSGVVSSNYGYTF	NA	TRBV30	NA	TRBJ1-2
TGTGCCAGCAGCAAAGGGGGGACTGGGACGGGGCAGTACTTC	CASSKGGTGTGQYF	NA	TRBV4-2	few	TRBJ2-7
TGCGCCAGCAGCGTGTTGGGACAAGAGGGCCACGAGCAGTACTTC	CASSVLGQEGHEQYF	NA	TRBV5-1	NA	TRBJ2-7
TGTGCCAGCAGCCCAGGACAGCCTAACTATGGCTACACCTTC	CASSPGQPNYGYTF	NA	TRBV5-5	NA	TRBJ1-2
TGTGCCAGCAGCTTAGCGGCGGGGTCACGGGGCGACACCATATATTTT	CASSLAAGSRGDTIYF	NA	TRBV7-8	NA	TRBJ1-3
TGCAGTGCTAGTTCCGGGGTAGAAGAGACCCAGTACTTC	CSASSGVEETQYF	NA	TRBV20-1	few	TRBJ2-5
TGTGCCAGCAGCGTAGCTATCTTCGGGGACACTGAAGCTTTCTTT	CASSVAIFGDTEAFF	NA	TRBV9	once	TRBJ1-1
TGTGCCAGCAGCTTAGGTCAGGGGAAGATTGCTTTCTTT	CASSLGQGKIAFF	NA	TRBV11-2	NA	TRBJ1-1
TGTGCCAGCAGCCAAGATCAGACAGTCTCTGGAAACACCATATATTTT	CASSQDQTVSGNTIYF	NA	TRBV14	NA	TRBJ1-3
TGTGCCATCAGTTCCCCCGGGACAGCAAATTACTCCTATGGCTACACCTTC	CAISSPGTANYSYGYTF	TRBD1	TRBV10-3	NA	TRBJ1-2
TGTGCCACCCAGGGACAGACCGATTATCAGCCCCAGCATTTT	CATQGQTDYQPQHF	TRBD1	TRBV10-3	NA	TRBJ1-5
TGTGCCAGCAGGGAGAGACTTAGACAGGGCAATCAGCCCCAGCATTTT	CASRERLRQGNQPQHF	NA	TRBV2	NA	TRBJ1-5
TGTGCCAGCAGCCAAGCTTTCCCTCGCTACGAGCAGTACTTC	CASSQAFPRYEQYF	NA	TRBV3-1/TRBV3-2	NA	TRBJ2-7
TGTGCCAGCAGCTTTGGAGGCACCGGGGAGCTGTTTTTT	CASSFGGTGELFF	NA	TRBV11-2	once	TRBJ2-2
TGTGCCAGCGGGCGAACTAGCGGGGATTACAATGAGCAGTTCTTC	CASGRTSGDYNEQFF	TRBD2	TRBV6-6	NA	TRBJ2-1
TGTGCCAGTAGTATAGAGAAGGGACAGGGTTACGAGCAGTACTTC	CASSIEKGQGYEQYF	TRBD1	TRBV19	NA	TRBJ2-7
TGTGCCAGCAGTCAACAGGGGTACACTGAAGCTTTCTTT	CASSQQGYTEAFF	TRBD1	TRBV27	NA	TRBJ1-1
TGTGCCAGCAGTTTTGGACAACTATACGAGCAGTACTTC	CASSFGQLYEQYF	NA	TRBV12-3/TRBV12-4	once	TRBJ2-7
TGTGCCAGCAGCCGGGAGCGAGCGGGGCTAGGGGAGCAGTACTTC	CASSRERAGLGEQYF	TRBD2	TRBV14	NA	TRBJ2-7
TGCGCCAGCAGCCCGACAGGGGGCTTTCGAAACACCATATATTTT	CASSPTGGFRNTIYF	TRBD1	TRBV4-1	NA	TRBJ1-3
TGTGCCAGCAGTTCAACAGGGGACGGGTCACCCCTCCACTTT	CASSSTGDGSPLHF	TRBD1	TRBV6-6	NA	TRBJ1-6
TGTGCCAGCAGCTCCAGGTCACGCTTTATACCCGTCTATGGCTACACCTTC	CASSSRSRFIPVYGYTF	NA	TRBV3-1/TRBV3-2	NA	TRBJ1-2
TGTGCCTGGGCGCCTACAGGTTTTGCTGGAAACACCATATATTTT	CAWAPTGFAGNTIYF	NA	TRBV30	NA	TRBJ1-3
TGCGCCAGCAGCTTACAGGGGAACACTGAAGCTTTCTTT	CASSLQGNTEAFF	NA	TRBV5-1	NA	TRBJ1-1
TGCGCCAGCAGCCTCGGACAAGGACCGTATAGCAATCAGCCCCAGCATTTT	CASSLGQGPYSNQPQHF	NA	TRBV4-1	NA	TRBJ1-5
TGCGCCAGCAGCGCGACTAGCGGGGGGGCTAATACGCAGTATTTT	CASSATSGGANTQYF	TRBD2	TRBV5-1	NA	TRBJ2-3
TGTGCCAGCAGCTTGCGGGGTGGCTACACCTTC	CASSLRGGYTF	NA	TRBV5-4	once	TRBJ1-2
TGTGCCAGCAGCCAACTCCCCCTACAGGGAATACAAGAGACCCAGTACTTC	CASSQLPLQGIQETQYF	NA	TRBV6-2/TRBV6-3	NA	TRBJ2-5
TGTGCCAGCTCACCATCGATGGGACAACCGGATGGCTACACCTTC	CASSPSMGQPDGYTF	NA	TRBV18	NA	TRBJ1-2
TGTGCCAGCAGCCAAGATCAGGGGGGCCCCAAAAACATTCAGTACTTC	CASSQDQGGPKNIQYF	NA	TRBV3-1/TRBV3-2	NA	TRBJ2-4
TGTGCCAGCAGTGTGTCCCTCTCACGGTACAACACCGGGGAGCTGTTTTTT	CASSVSLSRYNTGELFF	NA	TRBV6-1	NA	TRBJ2-2
TGTGCCAGCAGTAAGCCCGGGGACAGGGGGCACGGCTACACCTTC	CASSKPGDRGHGYTF	TRBD1	TRBV7-2	NA	TRBJ1-2
TGCGCCAGCAGCCCCGACCCCGGGTCGGATTCACCCCTCCACTTT	CASSPDPGSDSPLHF	NA	TRBV5-1	NA	TRBJ1-6
TGTGCCAGCAGTTACAGGGAAAGCACTGAAGCTTTCTTT	CASSYRESTEAFF	NA	TRBV2	NA	TRBJ1-1
TGTGCCAGTAGTACCCTCCGGGACAGGGTCTCGGAGACCCAGTACTTC	CASSTLRDRVSETQYF	TRBD1	TRBV19	NA	TRBJ2-5
TGTGCCACCAGTGATTCGGGGGGCTCCTACAATGAGCAGTTCTTC	CATSDSGGSYNEQFF	TRBD2	TRBV24-1	NA	TRBJ2-1
TGCGCCAGCAGCCAAGCCCAGCGGGAGGGCCAATATACGCAGTATTTT	CASSQAQREGQYTQYF	TRBD2	TRBV4-1	NA	TRBJ2-3
TGTGCCGCAGGAGGGGTAGGTGATCAGCCCCAGCATTTT	CAAGGVGDQPQHF	NA	TRBV10-3	NA	TRBJ1-5
TGTGCCAGCAGCTTGGCGGGAATGAACACCGGGGAGCTGTTTTTT	CASSLAGMNTGELFF	NA	TRBV5-6	NA	TRBJ2-2
TGTGCCTGGAGTCCTCAGAACTATGGCTACACCTTC	CAWSPQNYGYTF	NA	TRBV30	once	TRBJ1-2
TGCGCCAGCAGCTTGGCGGGAAACTATGGCTACACCTTC	CASSLAGNYGYTF	NA	TRBV5-1	NA	TRBJ1-2
TGTGCCAGCAGCCAAGATAAGTTCTCATCACGCGCCGGGGAGCTGTTTTTT	CASSQDKFSSRAGELFF	NA	TRBV3-1/TRBV3-2	NA	TRBJ2-2
TGCGCCAGCAGCTTGGCCGGAGGGGTTGATCAGCCCCAGCATTTT	CASSLAGGVDQPQHF	NA	TRBV5-1	NA	TRBJ1-5
TGTGCCAGTAGTGCCTACAGGGCGACTAATGAAAAACTGTTTTTT	CASSAYRATNEKLFF	NA	TRBV19	NA	TRBJ1-4
TGCGCCAGCAGCCAACAGGGTAGCAATCAGCCCCAGCATTTT	CASSQQGSNQPQHF	NA	TRBV4-1	NA	TRBJ1-5
TGTGCCAGCAGCTTGGGGGGGTTAAGTCAGCCCCAGCATTTT	CASSLGGLSQPQHF	NA	TRBV7-9	NA	TRBJ1-5
TGTGCCAGCAGCTTATGGACAGGGTCACGAAATTCACCCCTCCACTTT	CASSLWTGSRNSPLHF	TRBD1	TRBV7-9	NA	TRBJ1-6
TGTGCCTGGAGTGTCCTAGAATTCGGCGAGCAGTACTTC	CAWSVLEFGEQYF	NA	TRBV30	NA	TRBJ2-7
TGTGCCAGTGCGGGGAATTCGGGGAGCAATCAGCCCCAGCATTTT	CASAGNSGSNQPQHF	NA	TRBV6-5	NA	TRBJ1-5
TGTGCCAGTAGTGTAGGACTAGCGGGAGGGTACGAGCAGTACTTC	CASSVGLAGGYEQYF	TRBD2	TRBV19	few	TRBJ2-7
TGTGCCAGCAGCCCCCGTCTCGGGGGGGGGAGGAATGAGCAGTTCTTC	CASSPRLGGGRNEQFF	TRBD2	TRBV7-6	NA	TRBJ2-1
TGTGCCAGCAGTCCCTCGCGGTCCTACGAGCAGTACTTC	CASSPSRSYEQYF	NA	TRBV6-5	NA	TRBJ2-7